This T cell receptor (beta chain) derives from a study of blood T cell repertoires in COVID-19. Generated by immunoSEQ multiplex PCR, the TCRdb table keeps only in-frame clones and is missing some. The table shows around 110,000 clones, with roughly four fifths occurring only once. Per germline, CDR1 SGHTA and CDR2 FQGTGA. Between the trimmed V and J ends, which lost 6 bases and 1 base, there was a span of 12 bases. The CDR3 is made up of 14 amino acids. This TCR came from a woman in her 70s with acute or convalescent COVID-19. V gene TRBV7-3 combines with J gene TRBJ1-1; TRBD1 is a possible D gene (6 bases). Specimen: peripheral blood. CDR3 in amino acids: CASSPGVANTEAFF. The CDR3 region has the DNA TGTGCCAGCAGTCCAGGGGTAGCGAACACTGAAGCTTTCTTT. Full variable domain (outside the CDR3, taken from reference TRBV7-3 and TRBJ1-1): GAGVSQTPSNKVTEKGKYVELRCDPISGHTALYWYRQSLGQGPEFLIYFQGTGAADDSGLPNDRFFAVRPEGSVSTLKIQRTERGDSAVYLCASSPGVANTEAFFGQGTRLTVV.